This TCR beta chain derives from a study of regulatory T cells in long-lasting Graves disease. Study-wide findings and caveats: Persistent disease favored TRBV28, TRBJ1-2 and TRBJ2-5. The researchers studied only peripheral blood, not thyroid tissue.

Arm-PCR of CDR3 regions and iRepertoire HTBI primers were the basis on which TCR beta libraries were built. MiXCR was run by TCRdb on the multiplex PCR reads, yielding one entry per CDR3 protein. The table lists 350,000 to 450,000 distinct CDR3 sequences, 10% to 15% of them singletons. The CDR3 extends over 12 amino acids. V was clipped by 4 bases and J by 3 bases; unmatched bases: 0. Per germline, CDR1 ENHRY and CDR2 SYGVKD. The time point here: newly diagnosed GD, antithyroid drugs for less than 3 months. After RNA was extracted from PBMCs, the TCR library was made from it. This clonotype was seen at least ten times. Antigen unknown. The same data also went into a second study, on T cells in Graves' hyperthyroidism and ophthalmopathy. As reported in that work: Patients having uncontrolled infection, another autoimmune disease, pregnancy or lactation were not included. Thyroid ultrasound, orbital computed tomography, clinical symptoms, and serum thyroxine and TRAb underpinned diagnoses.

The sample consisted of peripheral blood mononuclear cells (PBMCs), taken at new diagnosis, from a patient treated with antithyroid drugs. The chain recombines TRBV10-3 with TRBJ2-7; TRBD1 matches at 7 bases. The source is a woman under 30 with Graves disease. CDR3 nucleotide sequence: TGTGCCATCAGTGGACAGGGCTACGAGCAGTACTTC. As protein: CAISGQGYEQYF.